This T cell receptor (beta chain) was sequenced during a study of T cell responses to AZD1222 COVID-19 vaccine. Findings and limits, study-wide: Spike-specific TCRs gained breadth and depth after people received two AZD1222 doses. None of the repertoires were sampled until the peak T cell response had passed. Mostly white British, mostly female donors; authors suggested clonal diversity may be underestimated.

In regard to this clone: What it recognizes is unknown.

The germline gives CDR1 MNHEY, CDR2 SMNVEV (reference sequence). CDR3 size: 13 residues. J lost 5 bases, V lost 2 bases, and 2 bases had no gene match. Combined were second doses at about 4 or about 12 weeks. TCRdb keeps only in-frame clones here, not all; method: immunoSEQ multiplex PCR. Found here are approximately 130,000 clones, roughly 88% of them singletons; the top ten hold about a quarter. The sample here was peripheral blood, taken 28 days after the second AZD1222 dose. The V gene is TRBV27, the J gene TRBJ1-2, with TRBD1 matching over 7 bases. The clonotype originates from an adult who received the AZD1222 COVID-19 vaccine. CDR3 sequence reads: CASSLIQGYGYTF. The CDR3, as DNA: TGTGCCAGCAGTTTAATACAGGGGTATGGCTACACCTTC.